These T cell receptor beta chains were read from a single sample in a study of blood T cell repertoires in COVID-19. TCRdb's table, derived via immunoSEQ multiplex PCR, lists solely in-frame clones and lacks some. The sample lists over 30,000 clones, approximately 82% occurring once. Sequencing was done on a sample of peripheral blood. These receptors originate from a man older than 75 with active or convalescent COVID-19. CDR3s include the opening cysteine and the closing phenylalanine or tryptophan. The D gene is left open where the match is weak. Some rows mark clone size as missing; the rest say once, few, many or name a class of expanded clone.

d_gene	v_gene	abundance	j_gene	CDR3aa	CDR3nt
TRBD1	TRBV5-1	.	TRBJ2-1	CASSLFRTGASYNEQFF	TGCGCCAGCAGCTTATTCAGGACAGGGGCTTCCTACAATGAGCAGTTCTTC
.	TRBV4-1	.	TRBJ2-5	CASSQGSRARETQYF	TGCGCCAGCAGCCAAGGCTCGAGGGCGCGGGAGACCCAGTACTTC
.	TRBV4-1	.	TRBJ2-3	CASSQDRAGSTDTQYF	TGCGCCAGCAGCCAAGATCGGGCAGGGTCCACAGATACGCAGTATTTT
TRBD2	TRBV19	.	TRBJ2-7	CASSSRTSGTSYEQYF	TGTGCCAGTAGTAGCAGGACTAGCGGAACCTCCTACGAGCAGTACTTC
TRBD2	TRBV19	.	TRBJ2-5	CASSGAPGGLAGAGRETQYF	TGTGCCAGTAGTGGGGCCCCCGGTGGGCTAGCGGGAGCCGGGCGAGAGACCCAGTACTTC
TRBD2	TRBV3-1/TRBV3-2	few	TRBJ2-1	CASSYGTSGSNEQFF	TGTGCCAGCAGTTACGGGACTAGCGGGAGCAATGAGCAGTTCTTC
.	TRBV10-3	.	TRBJ2-7	CAISGGHQNYEQYF	TGTGCCATCAGTGGAGGTCACCAGAACTACGAGCAGTACTTC
.	TRBV27	once	TRBJ1-1	CAAGRSSSKREAFF	TGTGCCGCAGGGCGTAGCAGTTCTAAAAGGGAAGCTTTCTTT
.	TRBV19	.	TRBJ1-1	CASSIDFGQGGTEAFF	TGTGCCAGTAGTATAGACTTCGGGCAGGGCGGCACTGAAGCTTTCTTT
TRBD2	TRBV9	.	TRBJ2-1	CASSVGTSGRVYNEQFF	TGTGCCAGCAGCGTTGGGACTAGCGGGAGGGTGTATAATGAGCAGTTCTTC
TRBD1	TRBV2	.	TRBJ2-5	CASRRTGEETQYF	TGTGCCAGCAGAAGGACAGGGGAAGAGACCCAGTACTTC